These 5 T cell receptor beta chains originate from one sample sequenced in a study of T cell responses to AZD1222 COVID-19 vaccine. Sequencing was performed with immunoSEQ multiplex PCR; in TCRdb, only in-frame clones are kept and a portion is missing. The sample lists 150,000 to 200,000 clones, around 90% occurring once. Sequences were derived from peripheral blood, sampled 28 days after the second AZD1222 dose. These receptors were collected from an adult who received the AZD1222 COVID-19 vaccine.

The chain links TRBV18 to TRBJ1-2, with D tentatively TRBD1 (5 bases). Trimming shortened V by 2 bases and J by 0 bases, and 13 bases separated the two germline ends. Germline CDR1 reads KGHSH; CDR2 reads LQKENI. The CDR3 has 16 amino acids. The CDR3 sequence is CASSPGIRDSNYGYTF. For the CDR3, the DNA is TGTGCCAGCTCACCAGGGATCCGGGACTCTAACTATGGCTACACCTTC.

The genes are TRBV11-2 and TRBJ2-1; D uncertain. CDR1 and CDR2 (germline): SGHAT, FQNNGV. V lost 4 bases and J 6 bases, leaving 13 bases between the germline ends. The CDR3 runs 14 residues. This CDR3 reads CASSSPLIRNEQFF. CDR3 coding DNA: TGTGCCAGCAGCTCCCCTTTGATCCGCAATGAGCAGTTCTTC.

The genes are TRBV10-3 and TRBJ1-5; D ambiguous. V was pared by 2 bases and J by 16 bases, with 21 bases between. Germline V gene data show CDR1 as ENHRY and CDR2 as SYGVKD. The CDR3 length is 14 residues. The CDR3 loop reads CAISEPGRTDELHF. The CDR3 DNA reads as TGTGCCATCAGTGAGCCAGGCAGGACGGACGAGCTTCATTTT.

This clone was observed once. The J gene is TRBJ2-1, the V gene TRBV10-3; D perhaps matches TRBD2 (6 bases). The germline V gene encodes CDR1 ENHRY and CDR2 SYGVKD. The V gene lost 0 bases and the J gene lost 5 bases, with 14 bases spanning the gap. CDR3 length: 16 amino acids. The CDR3 DNA follows: TGTGCCATCAGTGAGTCGAGGCAGGGAGGCCACAATGAGCAGTTCTTC. Translation: CAISESRQGGHNEQFF.

Turning to this clone: Distinct nucleotide sequences in the sample also encode this CDR3. The rearrangement links TRBV5-1 to TRBJ1-1, with D possibly being TRBD1 (5 bases). The CDR3 runs 13 residues. Per the germline V gene, CDR1 is SGHRS and CDR2 is YFSETQ. V dropped 3 bases and J dropped 1 base, with 7 bases sitting between them. CDR3 bases: TGCGCCAGCAGCTCAGGACAGAACACTGAAGCTTTCTTT. Protein sequence: CASSSGQNTEAFF.